The 13 T cell receptor beta chains below were found in one sample sequenced in a study of T cell changes during pregnancy in multiple sclerosis. The protocol was immunoSEQ multiplex PCR, while the TCRdb copy is restricted to in-frame clones and leaves out a portion. The sample contains 40,000 to 60,000 clones, around 93% of which appear only once. The source was CD8+ T cells from peripheral blood mononuclear cells, collected after pregnancy. The receptors were gathered from a female donor with multiple sclerosis, enrolled in a pregnancy study.

The chain combines TRBV2 with TRBJ1-3, with D possibly being TRBD1 (6 bases). Germline CDR1 is SNHLY and CDR2 is FYNNEI. The CDR3 sequence is 16 residues long. V dropped 8 bases and J dropped 0 bases, with 17 bases sitting between them. The CDR3 region is CASHPDSAGSGNTIYF. The CDR3 DNA reads as TGTGCCAGCCACCCGGACAGCGCTGGCTCTGGAAACACCATATATTTT.

The chain combines TRBV27 with TRBJ2-1, with 8 positions matching TRBD2. The germline gives CDR1 MNHEY, CDR2 SMNVEV (reference sequence). V shed 2 bases and J 3 bases; nucleotides not matched to a gene: 0. The length of the CDR3 is 14 residues. The DNA of the CDR3 is TGTGCCAGCAGTTTAGCGGGGGGCTACAATGAGCAGTTCTTC. Translating it yields CASSLAGGYNEQFF.

The chain is built from TRBV5-5 and TRBJ1-5; a possible D gene is TRBD1 (6 bases). Between the trimmed V and J ends, which lost 1 base and 7 bases, there was a span of 21 bases. Germline assignment: CDR1 SGHKS and CDR2 YYEKEE (reference sequence). The CDR3 extends over 17 amino acids. CDR3 amino acids: CASSLFAGQSLRQPQHF. The CDR3, as DNA: TGTGCCAGCAGCTTGTTCGCCGGACAGTCCTTGAGGCAGCCCCAGCATTTT. Full variable domain (missing parts from reference TRBV5-5 and TRBJ1-5): DAGVTQSPTHLIKTRGQQVTLRCSPISGHKSVSWYQQVLGQGPQFIFQYYEKEERGRGNFPDRFSARQFPNYSSELNVNALLLGDSALYLCASSLFAGQSLRQPQHFGDGTRLSIL.

The chain employs TRBV9 and TRBJ2-1; D is undetermined. In germline, CDR1 is SGDLS, CDR2 YYNGEE. V dropped 0 bases and J dropped 5 bases, with 3 bases sitting between them. The length of the CDR3 is 12 residues. The DNA of the CDR3 is TGTGCCAGCAGCGTAGTAAACAATGAGCAGTTCTTC. Protein product: CASSVVNNEQFF. Full variable domain (rest looked up from reference TRBV9 and TRBJ2-1): DSGVTQTPKHLITATGQRVTLRCSPRSGDLSVYWYQQSLDQGLQFLIQYYNGEERAKGNILERFSAQQFPDLHSELNLSSLELGDSALYFCASSVVNNEQFFGPGTRLTVL.

The sample holds a few counts of this clone. The rearrangement joins TRBV10-3 to TRBJ2-1; 9 bases fit TRBD2. CDR1 and CDR2 from the germline V gene are ENHRY and SYGVKD. The CDR3 spans 17 residues. Trimming at V came to 3 bases and at J to 5 bases, leaving 11 bases not matched to a gene. CDR3 in amino acids: CAISESQASGDHNEQFF. DNA of the CDR3: TGTGCCATCAGTGAATCCCAAGCTAGCGGGGACCACAATGAGCAGTTCTTC.

This chain connects TRBV6-5 to TRBJ2-5; D might be TRBD2 (6 bases). The V end was cut by 6 bases, the J end by 1 base, with 12 bases between. The germline V gene has CDR1 MNHEY and CDR2 SVGAGI. The CDR3 runs 14 residues. The CDR3 protein is CASSDRGIQETQYF. The DNA for the CDR3 is TGTGCCAGCAGCGACCGGGGGATCCAAGAGACCCAGTACTTC.

V usage is TRBV6-4 and J usage is TRBJ2-3; D gene uncertain. V was trimmed by 4 bases and J by 6 bases, leaving 11 bases between them. The CDR3 spans 13 residues. The germline V gene encodes CDR1 MRHNA and CDR2 SNTAGT. CDR3 nucleotide sequence: TGTGCCAGCAGTGTGACTGGCATGGATACGCAGTATTTT. Its translation is CASSVTGMDTQYF.

This chain connects TRBV11-2 to TRBJ2-5; D uncertain. The CDR3 sequence is 14 residues long. The V gene's germline CDR1 is SGHAT and CDR2 FQNNGV. V lost 2 bases and J 2 bases, leaving 9 bases between the germline ends. CDR3 nucleotides: TGTGCCAGCAGCTTATCAGGAATTCAAGAGACCCAGTACTTC. Translated: CASSLSGIQETQYF.

The V and J genes are TRBV29-1 and TRBJ2-1, with D perhaps TRBD1 (6 bases). Trimming took off 5 bases at V and 2 bases at J, with 13 bases between the two ends. CDR3 size: 14 residues. Germline V gene lookup returns CDR1 SQVTM and CDR2 ANQGSEA. As DNA, the CDR3 is TGCAGCGTTCCAACAGGGAAAGCCTACAATGAGCAGTTCTTC. This sequence encodes CSVPTGKAYNEQFF.

DNA for the CDR3: TGTGCCAGTACTGATAGCGGGGGATGGGTTAGCTCCTACAATGAGCAGTTCTTC. Translating it yields CASTDSGGWVSSYNEQFF. The chain uses TRBV19 and TRBJ2-1, with 9 bases lining up with TRBD2. Per the germline V gene, CDR1 is LNHDA and CDR2 is SQIVND (reference sequence). V lost 7 bases to trimming and J lost 0 bases; unmatched junction nucleotides: 13. The CDR3 spans 18 residues.

In its sample, this clone was seen once. The CDR3 nucleotides read TGTGCCAGCAGATTGACAGGGGGAGATGGCTACACCTTC. As protein: CASRLTGGDGYTF. The rearrangement joins TRBV5-4 to TRBJ1-2; 9 bases agree with TRBD1. The CDR3 runs 13 residues. J was trimmed by 6 bases and V by 5 bases; bases with no gene match: 5. CDR1 and CDR2 (germline): SGHNT, YYREEE (reference sequence).

The chain is built from TRBV5-1 and TRBJ2-1; TRBD2 might be the D (5 bases). CDR1 is SGHRS, CDR2 YFSETQ, per germline. Trimming took 7 bases from V and 10 from J, leaving 15 bases between them. The CDR3 is 12 residues long. CDR3 DNA: TGCGCCAGCGAACAGTCGTCGGGAGAGCAGTTCTTC. Its translation is CASEQSSGEQFF.

The V call is TRBV9, the J call TRBJ1-2; D uncertain. CDR1 and CDR2 from the germline V gene are SGDLS and YYNGEE. The CDR3 is 12 residues long. With 4 bases removed from V and 7 bases from J, the gap between germline ends came to 11 bases. The CDR3 sequence is CASSSLRSGYTF. CDR3 DNA sequence: TGTGCCAGCAGCTCCCTACGGAGTGGCTACACCTTC.